This T cell receptor beta chain was identified in a study of OX40 agonist ivuxolimab in advanced cancers. Turning to the overall study: Ivuxolimab was a fully human IgG2 agonistic monoclonal antibody targeting the costimulatory receptor OX40 (CD134). Intravenous ivuxolimab was administered to patients every 2 weeks at six dose levels: 0.01, 0.1, 0.3, 1.5, 3 and 10 mg/kg. Partial responses occurred in three dose-escalation patients: two with cutaneous melanoma and one with hepatocellular carcinoma. In the dose-escalation cohort, 82.7% of patients were male, and the mean age was about 55 years, with a range of roughly 20 to 80. The purpose of peripheral TCRbeta sequencing was to test whether ivuxolimab changed TCR sequence diversity and led to clonal T-cell expansion. The paper reports the monotherapy dose-escalation portion (N = 52 patients) of the phase I ivuxolimab trial. Patients were allowed to have had prior anti-PD-1, anti-PD-L1 or anti-CTLA-4 therapy, and more than 35% of the dose-escalation patients had been treated with checkpoint inhibitors. Among the approximately 54 dose-escalation patients, around 20 had hepatocellular carcinoma, approximately 15 melanoma, 9 renal cell carcinoma and 9 head and neck cancer. The study at large found these results: Low levels of normalized T-cell clonal expansion were also seen in some patients who did not respond. At doses of 0.1 to 3.0 mg/kg, clonal expansion of both CD4+ and CD8+ T cells in blood was seen between baseline and week 6. In the 0.1-3.0 mg/kg groups, partial responders were among the patients with the lowest normalized peripheral clonal expansion, particularly in CD8+ T cells. After ivuxolimab, more expanded clones were found on average in CD8+ T cells than in CD4+ T cells. The antigen specificity of the clonally expanded peripheral T cells was not determined.

The trial excluded patients who had a history of autoimmune disease or who were on systemic immunosuppression. In every dose cohort, peripheral blood was drawn for TCR sequencing at baseline, cycle 4 day 1, and cycle 7 day 1. Samples came from an open-label, multicenter, first-in-human phase I dose-escalation trial of ivuxolimab. The trial enrolled adults with locally advanced or metastatic head and neck squamous cell, hepatocellular, melanoma or renal cell carcinoma. Before TCR sequencing, CD4+ T cells and CD8+ T cells from peripheral blood were sorted into separate populations. Looking up the germline V gene (reference sequence) yields CDR1 MNHEY and CDR2 SMNVEV. V and J are truncated by 10 bases and 5 bases respectively, leaving an intervening sequence of 14 bases. The CDR3 covers 13 residues, taking in both the cysteine and the phenylalanine. The retained sequence is limited to the CDR3, 39 bases, with the frame set at the first base.

A remark on this clone: The clone's antigen remains unknown. Base qualities are not recorded, but no much larger clone differs from it by a single base.

Genomic DNA was isolated from the sorted cells so that the TCRbeta CDR3 region could be sequenced. The immunoSEQ Assay was used to sequence the TCRbeta CDR3 regions. The table was pulled from immuneACCESS by TCRdb, which kept in-frame rearrangements only. Such tables lose some clones; where checked, under half of the loss comes from unresolved V genes, and the rest has no known cause. The sample records tens of thousands of clones, roughly nine tenths of which are singletons. The ten largest clones add up to 11% of the sample. The chain links TRBV27 with TRBJ1-4; no D gene is confidently identified. The source material was CD4+ or CD8+ T cells sorted from blood, sampled in a trial of the OX40 agonist ivuxolimab. The source is an adult with an advanced solid tumor such as melanoma, head and neck, liver or kidney cancer. CDR3 reads: CATSARRNEKLFF. The sequenced DNA is TGTGCCACCTCAGCGAGGCGAAATGAAAAACTGTTTTTT.